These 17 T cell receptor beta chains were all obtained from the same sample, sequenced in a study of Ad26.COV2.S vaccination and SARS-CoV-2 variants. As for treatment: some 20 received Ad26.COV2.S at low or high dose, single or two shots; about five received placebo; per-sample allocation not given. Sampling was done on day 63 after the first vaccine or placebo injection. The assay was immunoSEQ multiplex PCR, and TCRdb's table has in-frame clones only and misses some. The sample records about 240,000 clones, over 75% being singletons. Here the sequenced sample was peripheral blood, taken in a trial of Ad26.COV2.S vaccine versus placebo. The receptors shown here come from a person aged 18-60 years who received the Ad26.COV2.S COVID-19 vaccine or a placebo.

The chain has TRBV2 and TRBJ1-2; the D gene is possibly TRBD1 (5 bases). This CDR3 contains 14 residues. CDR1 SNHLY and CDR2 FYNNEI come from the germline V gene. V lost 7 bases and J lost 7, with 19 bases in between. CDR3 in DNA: TGTGCCAGCACCCTGAACGGGGACTTACGTGGCTACACCTTC. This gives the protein CASTLNGDLRGYTF.

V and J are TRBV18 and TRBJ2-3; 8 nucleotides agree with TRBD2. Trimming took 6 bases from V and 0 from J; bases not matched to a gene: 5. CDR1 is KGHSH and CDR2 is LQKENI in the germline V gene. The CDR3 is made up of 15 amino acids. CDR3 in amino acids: CASSPGRASTDTQYF. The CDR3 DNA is TGTGCCAGCTCCCCCGGGAGGGCGAGCACAGATACGCAGTATTTT.

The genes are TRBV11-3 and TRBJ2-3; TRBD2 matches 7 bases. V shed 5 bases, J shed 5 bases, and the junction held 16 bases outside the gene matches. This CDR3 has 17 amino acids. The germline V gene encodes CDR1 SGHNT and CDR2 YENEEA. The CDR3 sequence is CASSKYSTSAGEDTQYF. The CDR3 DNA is TGTGCCAGCAGCAAATACTCTACTAGCGCGGGCGAAGATACGCAGTATTTT.

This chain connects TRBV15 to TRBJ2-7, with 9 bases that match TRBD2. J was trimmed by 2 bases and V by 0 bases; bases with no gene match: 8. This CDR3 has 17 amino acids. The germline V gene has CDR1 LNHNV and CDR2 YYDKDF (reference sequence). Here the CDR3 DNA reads TGTGCCACCAGCAGAGAGGCGGTAGCGGGAGCGGCCTACGAGCAGTACTTC. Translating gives CATSREAVAGAAYEQYF. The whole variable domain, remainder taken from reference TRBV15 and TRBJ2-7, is DAMVIQNPRYQVTQFGKPVTLSCSQTLNHNVMYWYQQKSSQAPKLLFHYYDKDFNNEADTPDNFQSRRPNTSFCFLDIRSPGLGDTAMYLCATSREAVAGAAYEQYFGPGTRLTVT.

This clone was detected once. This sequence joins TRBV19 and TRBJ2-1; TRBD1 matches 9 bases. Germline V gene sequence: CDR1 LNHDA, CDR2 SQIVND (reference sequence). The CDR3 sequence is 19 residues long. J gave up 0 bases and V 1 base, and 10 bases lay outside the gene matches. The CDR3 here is CASSIGPQGAYSSYNEQFF. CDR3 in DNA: TGTGCCAGTAGTATAGGCCCACAGGGGGCTTATAGCTCCTACAATGAGCAGTTCTTC.

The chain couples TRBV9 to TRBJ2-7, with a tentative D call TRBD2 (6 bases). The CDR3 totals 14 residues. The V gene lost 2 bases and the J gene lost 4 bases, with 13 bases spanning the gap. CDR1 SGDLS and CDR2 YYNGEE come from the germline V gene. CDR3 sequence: CASSVPRGRYEQYF. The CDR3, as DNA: TGTGCCAGCAGCGTTCCCCGGGGGAGGTACGAGCAGTACTTC. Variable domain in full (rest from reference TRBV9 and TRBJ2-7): DSGVTQTPKHLITATGQRVTLRCSPRSGDLSVYWYQQSLDQGLQFLIQYYNGEERAKGNILERFSAQQFPDLHSELNLSSLELGDSALYFCASSVPRGRYEQYFGPGTRLTVT.

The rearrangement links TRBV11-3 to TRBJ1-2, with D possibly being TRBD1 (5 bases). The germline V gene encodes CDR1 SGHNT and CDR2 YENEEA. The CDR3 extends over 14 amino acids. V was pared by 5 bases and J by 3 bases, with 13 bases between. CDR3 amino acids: CASSPRRVYYGYTF. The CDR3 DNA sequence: TGTGCCAGCAGCCCCCGCAGGGTTTACTATGGCTACACCTTC.

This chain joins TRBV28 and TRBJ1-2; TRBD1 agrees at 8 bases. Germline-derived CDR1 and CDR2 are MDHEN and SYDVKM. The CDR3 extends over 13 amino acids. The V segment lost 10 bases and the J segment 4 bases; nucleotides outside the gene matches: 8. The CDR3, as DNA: TGTGCCACAGGGGGACAGGCTCGCTATGGCTACACCTTC. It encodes CATGGQARYGYTF.

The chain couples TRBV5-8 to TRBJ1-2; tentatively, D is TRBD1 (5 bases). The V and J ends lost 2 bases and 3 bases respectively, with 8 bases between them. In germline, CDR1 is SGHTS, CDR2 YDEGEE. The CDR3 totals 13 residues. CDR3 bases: TGTGCCAGCAGCTTAGGGGACCACTATGGCTACACCTTC. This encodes CASSLGDHYGYTF.

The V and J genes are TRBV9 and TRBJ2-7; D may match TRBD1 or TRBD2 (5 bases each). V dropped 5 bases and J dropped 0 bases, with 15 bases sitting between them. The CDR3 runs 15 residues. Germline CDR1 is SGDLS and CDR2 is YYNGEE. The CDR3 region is CASSGGWTDSYEQYF. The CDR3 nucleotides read TGTGCCAGCAGTGGGGGTTGGACGGACTCCTACGAGCAGTACTTC.

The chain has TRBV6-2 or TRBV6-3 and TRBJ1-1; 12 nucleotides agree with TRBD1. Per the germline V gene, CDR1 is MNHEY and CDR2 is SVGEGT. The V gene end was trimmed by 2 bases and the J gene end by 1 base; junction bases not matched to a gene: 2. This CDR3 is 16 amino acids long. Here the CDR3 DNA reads TGTGCCAGCAGTTACCGGGGACAGGGGGCGAACACTGAAGCTTTCTTT. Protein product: CASSYRGQGANTEAFF.

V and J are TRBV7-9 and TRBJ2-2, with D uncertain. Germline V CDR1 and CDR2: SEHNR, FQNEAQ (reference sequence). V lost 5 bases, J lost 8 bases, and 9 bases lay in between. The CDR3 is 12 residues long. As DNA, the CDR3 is TGTGCCAGCAGCCCTACGAGTGGGGAGCTGTTTTTT. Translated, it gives CASSPTSGELFF.

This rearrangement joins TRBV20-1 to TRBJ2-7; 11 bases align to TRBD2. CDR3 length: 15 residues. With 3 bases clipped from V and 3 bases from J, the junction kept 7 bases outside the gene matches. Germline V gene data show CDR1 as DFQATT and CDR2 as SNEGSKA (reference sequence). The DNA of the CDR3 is TGCAGTGCTAGTCCCGGACTAGCGGGTGTCTACGAGCAGTACTTC. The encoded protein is CSASPGLAGVYEQYF.

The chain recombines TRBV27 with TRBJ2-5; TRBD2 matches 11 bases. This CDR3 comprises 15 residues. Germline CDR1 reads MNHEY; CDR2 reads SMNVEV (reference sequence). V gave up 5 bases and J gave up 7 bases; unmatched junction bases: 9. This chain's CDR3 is CASSPIAGGRGTQYF. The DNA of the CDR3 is TGTGCCAGCAGTCCAATAGCGGGGGGGCGCGGGACCCAGTACTTC.

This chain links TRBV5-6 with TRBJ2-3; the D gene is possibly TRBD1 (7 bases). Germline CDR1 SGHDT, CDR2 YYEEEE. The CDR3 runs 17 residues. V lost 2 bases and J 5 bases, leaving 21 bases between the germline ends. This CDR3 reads CASSLRQGLPLLDTQYF. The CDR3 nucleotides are TGTGCCAGCAGCTTACGACAGGGACTTCCGCTGTTAGATACGCAGTATTTT.

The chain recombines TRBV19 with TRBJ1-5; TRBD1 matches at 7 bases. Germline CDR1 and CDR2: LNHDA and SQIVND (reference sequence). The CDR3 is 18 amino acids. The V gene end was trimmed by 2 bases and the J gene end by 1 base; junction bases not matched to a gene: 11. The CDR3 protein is CASSIWARGLSSNQPQHF. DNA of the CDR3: TGTGCCAGTAGTATATGGGCCAGGGGGTTATCCAGCAATCAGCCCCAGCATTTT.

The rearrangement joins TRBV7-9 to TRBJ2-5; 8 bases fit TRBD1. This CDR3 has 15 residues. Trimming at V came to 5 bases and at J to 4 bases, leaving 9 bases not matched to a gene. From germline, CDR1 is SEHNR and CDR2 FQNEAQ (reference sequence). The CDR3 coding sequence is TGTGCCAGCAGCCGACTTCAGGGGGCAGGAGAGACCCAGTACTTC. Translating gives CASSRLQGAGETQYF.